The sequence of this T cell receptor (beta chain) was determined in a study of T cell repertoires in ileal Crohn's disease. Concerning this clone itself: Its antigen remains unidentified.

Sequencing was performed with immunoSEQ multiplex PCR; in TCRdb, only in-frame clones are kept and a portion is missing. The sample contains roughly 9,100 clones, 79% of which appear only once. Findings and caveats of the study: Endoscopy was done a median approximately 7.4 months after surgery.

CDR1 and CDR2 from the germline V gene are MNHEY and SVGAGI. The CDR3 runs 13 residues. The ends were cut back, 5 bases at V and 6 bases at J, with 13 bases in the middle. Stated time point: neoterminal ileum biopsy at postoperative endoscopy, about 6 months after surgery. This TCR was recovered from an adult with Crohn's disease. The chain uses TRBV6-5 and TRBJ2-5; a possible D gene is TRBD1 (6 bases). Source material: ileal tissue. CDR3 nucleotide sequence: TGTGCCAGCAGTATGGGGGCTGTGAAGACCCAGTACTTC. Amino acids: CASSMGAVKTQYF.